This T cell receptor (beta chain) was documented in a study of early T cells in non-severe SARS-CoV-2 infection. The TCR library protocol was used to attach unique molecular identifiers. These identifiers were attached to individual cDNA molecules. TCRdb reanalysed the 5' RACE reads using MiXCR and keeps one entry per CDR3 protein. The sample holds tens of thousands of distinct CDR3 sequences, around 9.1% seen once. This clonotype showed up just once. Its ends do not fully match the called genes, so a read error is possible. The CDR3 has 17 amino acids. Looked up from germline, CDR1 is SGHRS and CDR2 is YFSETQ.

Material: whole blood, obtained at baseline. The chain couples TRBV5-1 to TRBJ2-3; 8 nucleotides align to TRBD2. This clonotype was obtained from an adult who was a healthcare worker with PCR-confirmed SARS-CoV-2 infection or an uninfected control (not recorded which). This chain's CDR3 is CTSSLVGTSGGTDTQYF. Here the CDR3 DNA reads TGCACCAGCAGCTTGGTCGGAACTAGCGGTGGGACAGATACGCAGTATTTT.